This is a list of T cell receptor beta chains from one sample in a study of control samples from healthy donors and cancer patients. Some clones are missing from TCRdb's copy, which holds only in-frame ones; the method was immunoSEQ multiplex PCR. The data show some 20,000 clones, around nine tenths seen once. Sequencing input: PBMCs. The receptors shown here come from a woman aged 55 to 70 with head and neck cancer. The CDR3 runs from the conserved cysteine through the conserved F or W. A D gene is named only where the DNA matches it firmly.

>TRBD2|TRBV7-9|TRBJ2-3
CASSASGRTDTQYF
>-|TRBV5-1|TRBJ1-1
CASSLERGRTEAFF
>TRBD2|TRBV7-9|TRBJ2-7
CASSSLLAGAYEQYF
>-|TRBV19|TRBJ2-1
CASSIVATSYNEQFF
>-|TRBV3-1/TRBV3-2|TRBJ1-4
CASSPGFDYFNEKLFF
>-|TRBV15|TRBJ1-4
CATSREGLGNEKLFF
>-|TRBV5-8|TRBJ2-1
CASSRTGFEQFF
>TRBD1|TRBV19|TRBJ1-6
CASNPGRQGGNSPLHF
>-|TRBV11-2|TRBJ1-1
CASSLGPGHPNTEAFF
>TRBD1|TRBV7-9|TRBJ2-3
CASSPVSGTGQDTQYF
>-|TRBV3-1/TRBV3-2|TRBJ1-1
CASSQDNWARTFF
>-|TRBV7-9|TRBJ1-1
CASSLQGVGTEAFF
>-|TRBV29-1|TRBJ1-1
CSGGGWGVNTEAFF
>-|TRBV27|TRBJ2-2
CASSLSGGENGELFF
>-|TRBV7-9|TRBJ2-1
CASDTHEQFF
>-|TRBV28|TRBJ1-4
CASSSSGRGATNEKLFF
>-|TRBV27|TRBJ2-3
CASSREGFSTDTQYF
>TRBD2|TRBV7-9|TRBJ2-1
CASSLMAGGYDEQFF
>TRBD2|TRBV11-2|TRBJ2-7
CASSSGTSGDSYPSYEQYF
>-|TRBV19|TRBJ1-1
CASTVGDSTEAFF
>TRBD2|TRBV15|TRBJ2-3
CATSSGLAATDTQYF
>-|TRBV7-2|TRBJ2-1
CASSLVGAGSSYNEQFF
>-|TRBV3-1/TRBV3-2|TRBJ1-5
CASSQDSVSGQPQHF
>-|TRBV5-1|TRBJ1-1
CASSFEIPNTEAFF
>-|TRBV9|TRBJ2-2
CASSVPENTGELFF
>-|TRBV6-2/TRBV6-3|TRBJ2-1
CASSYSLLRLEQFF
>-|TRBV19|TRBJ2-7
CASSPGAIYEQYF
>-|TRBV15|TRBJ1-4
CATSRDRSGSNEKLFF
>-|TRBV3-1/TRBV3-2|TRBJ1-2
CASSQPQGNYGYTF
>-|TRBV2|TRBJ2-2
CASNQGFTGELFF
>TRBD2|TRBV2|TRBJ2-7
CASRGLAGAYEQYF
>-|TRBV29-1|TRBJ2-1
CSVSVRINNEQFF
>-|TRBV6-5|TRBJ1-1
CASSKGWGGAFF
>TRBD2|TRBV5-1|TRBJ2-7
CASRKASGPYEQYF
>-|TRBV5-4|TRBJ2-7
CASSYQGADWDEQYF
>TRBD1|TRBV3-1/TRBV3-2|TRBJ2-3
CASSPRDRGLYF
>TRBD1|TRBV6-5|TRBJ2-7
CASRPIDRGDYEQYF
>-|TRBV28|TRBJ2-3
CASSSNTDTQYF
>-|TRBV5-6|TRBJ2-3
CASSTARLDTQYF
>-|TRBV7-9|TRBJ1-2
CASSLPRYGYTF
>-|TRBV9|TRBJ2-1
CASSVSAVSRYNEQFF
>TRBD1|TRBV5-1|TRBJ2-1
CASSLEPGQPSSYNEQFF
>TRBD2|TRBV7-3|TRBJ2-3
CASSLRLAGDTDTQYF
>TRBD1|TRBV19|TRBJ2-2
CASKAGTGNTGELFF
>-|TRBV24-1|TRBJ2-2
CATSDLRTLNTGELFF
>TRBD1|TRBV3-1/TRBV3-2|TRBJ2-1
CASSQDWGTGGLNEQFF
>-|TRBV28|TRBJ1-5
CASRSRKGNQPQHF
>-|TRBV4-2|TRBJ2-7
CASSQGQGGRYEQYF
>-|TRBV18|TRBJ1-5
CASSPGGGQPQHF
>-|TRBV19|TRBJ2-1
CASSIGPLEHNEQFF
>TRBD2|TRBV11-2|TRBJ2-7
CASSLVTSGVGEQYF
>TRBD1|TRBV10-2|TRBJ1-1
CASSRGRTEAFF
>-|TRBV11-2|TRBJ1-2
CASSRNRGVYGYTF